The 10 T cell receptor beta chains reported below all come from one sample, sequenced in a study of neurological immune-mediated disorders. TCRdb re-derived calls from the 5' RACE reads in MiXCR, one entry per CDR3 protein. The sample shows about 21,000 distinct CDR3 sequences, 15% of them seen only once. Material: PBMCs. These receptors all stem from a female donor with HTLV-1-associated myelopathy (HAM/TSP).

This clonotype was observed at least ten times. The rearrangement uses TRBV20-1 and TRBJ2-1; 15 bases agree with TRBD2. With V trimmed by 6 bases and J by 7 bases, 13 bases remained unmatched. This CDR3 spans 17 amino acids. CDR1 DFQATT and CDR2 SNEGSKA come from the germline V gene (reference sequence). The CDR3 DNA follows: TGCAGTGCCACCGGACTAGCGGGGGGGCCAACGGGGAATGAGCAGTTCTTC. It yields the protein CSATGLAGGPTGNEQFF.

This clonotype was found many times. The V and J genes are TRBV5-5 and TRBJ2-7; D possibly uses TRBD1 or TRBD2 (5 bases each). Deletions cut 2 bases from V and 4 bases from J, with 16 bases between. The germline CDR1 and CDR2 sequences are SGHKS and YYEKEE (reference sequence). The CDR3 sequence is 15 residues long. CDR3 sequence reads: CASSLTGTTTYEQYF. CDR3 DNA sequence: TGTGCCAGCAGCTTAACCGGGACGACCACTTACGAGCAGTACTTC.

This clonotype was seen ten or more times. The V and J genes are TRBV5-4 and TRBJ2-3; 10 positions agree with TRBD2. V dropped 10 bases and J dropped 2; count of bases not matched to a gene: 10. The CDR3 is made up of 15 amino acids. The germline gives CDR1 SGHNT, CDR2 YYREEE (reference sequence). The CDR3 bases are TGTGCCTTTTTACCAACTAGCGGGACCACAGATACGCAGTATTTT. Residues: CAFLPTSGTTDTQYF.

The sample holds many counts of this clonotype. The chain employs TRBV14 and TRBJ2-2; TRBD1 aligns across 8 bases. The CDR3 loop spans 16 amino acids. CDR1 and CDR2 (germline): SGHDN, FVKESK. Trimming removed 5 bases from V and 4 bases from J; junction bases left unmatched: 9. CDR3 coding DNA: TGTGCCAGCAGCAGTATCCAAGGACAGGGCACCGGGGAGCTGTTTTTT. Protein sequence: CASSSIQGQGTGELFF.

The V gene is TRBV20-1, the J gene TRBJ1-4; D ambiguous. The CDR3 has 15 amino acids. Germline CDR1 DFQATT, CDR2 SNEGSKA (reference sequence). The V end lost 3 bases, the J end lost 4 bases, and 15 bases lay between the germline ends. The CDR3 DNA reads TGCAGTGCTAGTAGGTTCAACGGCAATAATGAAAAACTGTTTTTT. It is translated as CSASRFNGNNEKLFF.

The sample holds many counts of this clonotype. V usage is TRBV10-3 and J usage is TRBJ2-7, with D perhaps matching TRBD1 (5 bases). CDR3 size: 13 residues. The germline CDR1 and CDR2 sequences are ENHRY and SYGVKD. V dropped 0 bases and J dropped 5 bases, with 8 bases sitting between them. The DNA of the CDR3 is TGTGCCATCAGTGAGTCCGGCAGGGACGAGCAGTACTTC. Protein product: CAISESGRDEQYF.

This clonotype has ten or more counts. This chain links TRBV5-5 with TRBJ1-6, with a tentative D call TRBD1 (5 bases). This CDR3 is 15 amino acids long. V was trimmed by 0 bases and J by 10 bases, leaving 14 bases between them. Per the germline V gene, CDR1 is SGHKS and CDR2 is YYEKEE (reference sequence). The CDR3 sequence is CASSLAGHISSPLHF. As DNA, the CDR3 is TGTGCCAGCAGCTTGGCAGGACACATAAGCTCACCCCTCCACTTT. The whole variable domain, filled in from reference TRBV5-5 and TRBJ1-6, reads DAGVTQSPTHLIKTRGQQVTLRCSPISGHKSVSWYQQVLGQGPQFIFQYYEKEERGRGNFPDRFSARQFPNYSSELNVNALLLGDSALYLCASSLAGHISSPLHFGNGTRLTVT.

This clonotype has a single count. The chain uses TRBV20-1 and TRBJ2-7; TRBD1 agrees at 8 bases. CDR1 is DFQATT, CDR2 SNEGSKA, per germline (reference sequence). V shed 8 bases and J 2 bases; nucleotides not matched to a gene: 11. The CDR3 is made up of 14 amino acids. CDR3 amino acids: CSPRQGRRTYEQYF. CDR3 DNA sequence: TGCAGTCCACGACAGGGGAGGAGGACCTACGAGCAGTACTTC.

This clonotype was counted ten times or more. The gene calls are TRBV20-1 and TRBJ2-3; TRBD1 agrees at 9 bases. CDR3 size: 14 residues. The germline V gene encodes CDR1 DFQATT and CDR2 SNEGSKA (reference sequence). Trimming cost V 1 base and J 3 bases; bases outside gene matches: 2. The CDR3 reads CSARGQGGTDTQYF. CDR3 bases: TGCAGTGCTAGAGGACAGGGGGGGACAGATACGCAGTATTTT.

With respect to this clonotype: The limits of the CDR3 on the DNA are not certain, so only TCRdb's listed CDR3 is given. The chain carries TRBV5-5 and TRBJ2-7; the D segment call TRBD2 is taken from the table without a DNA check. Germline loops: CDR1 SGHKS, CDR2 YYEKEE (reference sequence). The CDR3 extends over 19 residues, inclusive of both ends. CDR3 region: CASSFYICSARVGTYEQYF.